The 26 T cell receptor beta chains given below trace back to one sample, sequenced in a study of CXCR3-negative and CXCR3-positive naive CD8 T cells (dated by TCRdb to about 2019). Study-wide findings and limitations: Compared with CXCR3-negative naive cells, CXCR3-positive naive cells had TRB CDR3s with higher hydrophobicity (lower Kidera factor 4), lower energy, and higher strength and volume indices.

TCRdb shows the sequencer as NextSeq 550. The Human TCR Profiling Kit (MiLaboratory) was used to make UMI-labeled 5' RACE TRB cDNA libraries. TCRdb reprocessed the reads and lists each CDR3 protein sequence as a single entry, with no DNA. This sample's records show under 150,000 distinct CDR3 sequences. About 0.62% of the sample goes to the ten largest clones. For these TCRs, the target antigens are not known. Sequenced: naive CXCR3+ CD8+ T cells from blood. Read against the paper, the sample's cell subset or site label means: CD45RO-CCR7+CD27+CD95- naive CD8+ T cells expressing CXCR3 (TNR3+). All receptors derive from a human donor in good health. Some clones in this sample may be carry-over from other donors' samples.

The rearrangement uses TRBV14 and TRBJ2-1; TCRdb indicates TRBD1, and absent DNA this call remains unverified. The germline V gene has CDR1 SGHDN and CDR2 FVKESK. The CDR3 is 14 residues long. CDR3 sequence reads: CASSQVTGEGEQFF. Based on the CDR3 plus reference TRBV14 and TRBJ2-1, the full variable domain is EAGVTQFPSHSVIEKGQTVTLRCDPISGHDNLYWYRRVMGKEIKFLLHFVKESKQDESGMPNNRFLAERTGGTYSTLKVQPAELEDSGVYFCASSQVTGEGEQFFGPGTRLTVL.

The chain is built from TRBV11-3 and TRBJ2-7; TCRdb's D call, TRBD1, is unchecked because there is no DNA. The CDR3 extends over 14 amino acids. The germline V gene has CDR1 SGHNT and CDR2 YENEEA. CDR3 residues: CASSARDRAYEQYF. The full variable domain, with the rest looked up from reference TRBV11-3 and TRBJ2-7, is EAGVVQSPRYKIIEKKQPVAFWCNPISGHNTLYWYLQNLGQGPELLIRYENEEAVDDSQLPKDRFSAERLKGVDSTLKIQPAELGDSAVYLCASSARDRAYEQYFGPGTRLTVT.

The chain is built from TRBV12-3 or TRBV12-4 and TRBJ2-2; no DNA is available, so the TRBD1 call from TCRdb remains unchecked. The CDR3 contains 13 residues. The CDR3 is CASSPPLSGELFF.

This CDR3 is CASSFGQVYEQYF. This sequence joins TRBV12-3 or TRBV12-4 and TRBJ2-7; without DNA, the TCRdb call of TRBD1 cannot be checked. The CDR3 is 13 amino acids.

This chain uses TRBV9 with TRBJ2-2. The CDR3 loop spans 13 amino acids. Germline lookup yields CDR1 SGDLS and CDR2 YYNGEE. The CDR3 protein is CASSSDWTGELFF.

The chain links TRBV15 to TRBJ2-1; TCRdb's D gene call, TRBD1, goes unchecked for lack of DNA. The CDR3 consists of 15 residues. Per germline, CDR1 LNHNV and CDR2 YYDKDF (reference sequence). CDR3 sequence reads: CATNTDRFSYNEQFF.

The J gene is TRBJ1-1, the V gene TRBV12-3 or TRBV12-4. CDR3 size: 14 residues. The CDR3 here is CASSYMGSDTEAFF.

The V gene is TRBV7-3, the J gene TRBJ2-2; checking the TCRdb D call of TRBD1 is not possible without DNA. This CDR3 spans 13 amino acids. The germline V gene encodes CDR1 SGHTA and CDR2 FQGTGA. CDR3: CASSQAPHGELFF.

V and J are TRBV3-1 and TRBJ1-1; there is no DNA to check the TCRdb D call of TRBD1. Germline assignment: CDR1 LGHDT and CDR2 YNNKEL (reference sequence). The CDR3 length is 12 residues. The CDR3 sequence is CASNIQGTEAFF.

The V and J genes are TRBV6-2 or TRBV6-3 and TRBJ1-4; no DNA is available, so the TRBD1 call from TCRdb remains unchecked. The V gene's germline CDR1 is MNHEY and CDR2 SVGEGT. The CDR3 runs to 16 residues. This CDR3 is CASSWATAEINEKLFF.

The CDR3 here is CSARDHMYSYGYTF. The chain combines TRBV20-1 with TRBJ1-2. Germline-derived CDR1 and CDR2 are DFQATT and SNEGSKA (reference sequence). This CDR3 region has 14 residues.

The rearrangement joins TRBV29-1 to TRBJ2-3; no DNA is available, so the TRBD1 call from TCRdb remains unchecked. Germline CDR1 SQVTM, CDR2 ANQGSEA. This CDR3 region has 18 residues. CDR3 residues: CSVEDPPGQGHSTDTQYF.

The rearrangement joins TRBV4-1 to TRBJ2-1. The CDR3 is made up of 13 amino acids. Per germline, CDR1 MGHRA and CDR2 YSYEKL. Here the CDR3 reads CASSPKGYNEQFF.

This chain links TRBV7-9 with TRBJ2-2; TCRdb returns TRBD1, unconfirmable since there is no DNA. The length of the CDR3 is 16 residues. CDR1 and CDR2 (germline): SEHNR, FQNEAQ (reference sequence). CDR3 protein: CASSSPPGPTTGELFF.

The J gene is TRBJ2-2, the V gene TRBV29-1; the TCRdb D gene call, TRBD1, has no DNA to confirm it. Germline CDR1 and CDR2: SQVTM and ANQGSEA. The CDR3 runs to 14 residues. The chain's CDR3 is CSGTGTGGFGELFF.

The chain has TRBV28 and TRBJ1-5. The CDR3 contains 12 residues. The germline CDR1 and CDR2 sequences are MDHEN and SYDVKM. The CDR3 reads CASKDSNQPQHF.

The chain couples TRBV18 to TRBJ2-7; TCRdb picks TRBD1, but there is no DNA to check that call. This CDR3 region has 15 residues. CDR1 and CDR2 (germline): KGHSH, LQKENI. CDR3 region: CASSPTGTGAYEQYF.

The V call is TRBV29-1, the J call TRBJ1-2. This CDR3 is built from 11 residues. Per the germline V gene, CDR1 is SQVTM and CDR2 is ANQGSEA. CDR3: CTVTANYDYTF.

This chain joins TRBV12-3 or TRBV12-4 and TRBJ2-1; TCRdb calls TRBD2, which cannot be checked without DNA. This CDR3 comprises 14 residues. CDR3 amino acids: CASRSGRRGVEQFF.

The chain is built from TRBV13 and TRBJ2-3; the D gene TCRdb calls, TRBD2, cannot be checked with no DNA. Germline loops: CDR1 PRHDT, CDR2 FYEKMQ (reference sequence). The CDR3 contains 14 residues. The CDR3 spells CASSGLAGTDTQYF. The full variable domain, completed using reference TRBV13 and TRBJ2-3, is AAGVIQSPRHLIKEKRETATLKCYPIPRHDTVYWYQQGPGQDPQFLISFYEKMQSDKGSIPDRFSAQQFSDYHSELNMSSLELGDSALYFCASSGLAGTDTQYFGPGTRLTVL.

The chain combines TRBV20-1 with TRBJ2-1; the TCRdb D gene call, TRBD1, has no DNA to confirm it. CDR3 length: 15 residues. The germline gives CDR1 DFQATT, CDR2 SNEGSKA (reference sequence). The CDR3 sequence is CSARDRDRDLNEQFF.

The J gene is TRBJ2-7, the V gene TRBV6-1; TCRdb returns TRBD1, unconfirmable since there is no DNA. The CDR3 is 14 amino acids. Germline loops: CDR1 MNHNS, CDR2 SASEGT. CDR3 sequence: CASSEGPDLEEQYF.

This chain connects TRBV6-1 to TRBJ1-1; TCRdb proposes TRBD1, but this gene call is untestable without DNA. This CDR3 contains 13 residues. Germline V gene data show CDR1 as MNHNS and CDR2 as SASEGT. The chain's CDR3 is CASTGQGTAEAFF.

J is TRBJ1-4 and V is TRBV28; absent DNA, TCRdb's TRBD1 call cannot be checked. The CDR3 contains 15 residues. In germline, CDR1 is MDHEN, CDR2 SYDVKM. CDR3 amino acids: CASSAQGAANEKLFF.

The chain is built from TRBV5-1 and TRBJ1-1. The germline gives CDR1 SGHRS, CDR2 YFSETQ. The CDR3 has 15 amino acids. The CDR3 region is CASSLASGMNTEAFF.

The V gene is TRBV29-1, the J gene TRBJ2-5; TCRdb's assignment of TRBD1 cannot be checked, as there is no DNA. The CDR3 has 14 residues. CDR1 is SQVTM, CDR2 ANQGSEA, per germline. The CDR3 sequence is CSVEEAGRGETQYF.